Following are 29 T cell receptor beta chains from one sample sequenced in a study of T cell responses to AZD1222 COVID-19 vaccine. Profiled with immunoSEQ multiplex PCR; TCRdb holds only in-frame clones, not every one. The table has about 180,000 clones, about 93% seen once; the top ten hold around 0.98%. The specimen comprised peripheral blood, sampled 28 days after the second dose of the MenACWY control vaccine. The receptors stem from an adult who received the MenACWY meningococcal vaccine as a control.

The chain joins TRBV7-2 to TRBJ2-1; 10 bases fit TRBD2. Trimming cost V 5 bases and J 6 bases; bases outside gene matches: 16. Germline loops: CDR1 SGHTA, CDR2 FQGNSA. CDR3 length equals 18 residues. Here the CDR3 reads CASSPSQLAGGIFNEQFF. The CDR3 nucleotides are TGTGCCAGCAGCCCGAGCCAGTTAGCGGGGGGAATCTTCAATGAGCAGTTCTTC. Complete variable domain (other parts from reference TRBV7-2 and TRBJ2-1): GAGVSQSPSNKVTEKGKDVELRCDPISGHTALYWYRQSLGQGLEFLIYFQGNSAPDKSGLPSDRFSAERTGGSVSTLTIQRTQQEDSAVYLCASSPSQLAGGIFNEQFFGPGTRLTVL.

The J gene is TRBJ2-7, the V gene TRBV25-1; D remains unclear. Germline loops: CDR1 MGHDK, CDR2 SYGVNS. Deletions cut 5 bases from V and 1 base from J, with 9 bases between. The CDR3 length is 13 residues. CDR3 coding DNA: TGTGCCAGCAGTCTCGCCGGATCCTACGAGCAGTACTTC. This sequence encodes CASSLAGSYEQYF.

The chain combines TRBV4-1 with TRBJ2-3; a possible D gene is TRBD2 (5 bases). Germline values: CDR1 MGHRA, CDR2 YSYEKL. V was trimmed by 0 bases and J by 2 bases, leaving 12 bases between them. The CDR3 consists of 16 residues. The CDR3 DNA reads TGCGCCAGCAGCCAAGATGTGGCTAGCCCCACAGATACGCAGTATTTT. It is translated as CASSQDVASPTDTQYF.

This CDR3 reads CASSPRGNSYNEQFF. CDR3 DNA: TGTGCCAGCAGCCCACGGGGGAACTCCTACAATGAGCAGTTCTTC. V is TRBV5-4 and J is TRBJ2-1; D is perhaps TRBD2 (6 bases). Germline V CDR1 and CDR2: SGHNT, YYREEE (reference sequence). The CDR3 is 15 amino acids. The V gene lost 4 bases and the J gene lost 0 bases, with 11 bases spanning the gap. Full variable domain (remainder filled in from reference TRBV5-4 and TRBJ2-1): ETGVTQSPTHLIKTRGQQVTLRCSSQSGHNTVSWYQQALGQGPQFIFQYYREEENGRGNFPPRFSGLQFPNYSSELNVNALELDDSALYLCASSPRGNSYNEQFFGPGTRLTVL.

The gene calls are TRBV6-1 and TRBJ2-6; 10 bases fit TRBD1. Germline V lookup: CDR1 MNHNS, CDR2 SASEGT. V gave up 4 bases and J gave up 3 bases; unmatched junction bases: 3. The CDR3 runs 16 residues. CDR3 loop: CASSGQGASGANVLTF. DNA for the CDR3: TGTGCCAGCAGTGGACAGGGGGCGAGTGGGGCCAACGTCCTGACTTTC.

V gene TRBV18 combines with J gene TRBJ2-2, with D possibly matching TRBD1 (5 bases). The CDR3 contains 14 residues. V shed 3 bases and J shed 1 base, with 6 bases lying between them. The germline V gene encodes CDR1 KGHSH and CDR2 LQKENI. This CDR3 is CASSPRENTGELFF. The CDR3 region has the DNA TGTGCCAGCTCACCCAGGGAGAACACCGGGGAGCTGTTTTTT.

This chain joins TRBV9 and TRBJ2-4; TRBD1 agrees at 11 bases. J gave up 0 bases and V 2 bases, and 10 bases lay outside the gene matches. From germline, CDR1 is SGDLS and CDR2 YYNGEE. The CDR3 is made up of 19 amino acids. Written as DNA, the CDR3 is TGTGCCAGCAGCGTTTGTTGCGGGACAGGGGGACTAGCCAAAAACATTCAGTACTTC. Translation: CASSVCCGTGGLAKNIQYF.

The chain uses TRBV6-4 and TRBJ1-5; D ambiguous. V was shortened by 0 bases and J by 2 bases, with 20 bases between the two germline ends. The CDR3 extends over 19 amino acids. Per germline, CDR1 MRHNA and CDR2 SNTAGT. CDR3 amino acids: CASSDSILSGIRGNQPQHF. The CDR3 DNA follows: TGTGCCAGCAGTGACTCGATCTTGTCCGGGATTCGGGGCAATCAGCCCCAGCATTTT.

Points on this clone: One end of the junction is discordant with germline, which a read error may explain. The J gene is TRBJ1-6, the V gene TRBV28; no definite D call. From germline, CDR1 is MDHEN and CDR2 SYDVKM. The length of the CDR3 is 14 residues. The CDR3 loop is CASNFDNIGRPLNF. CDR3 bases: TGTGCCAGCAATTTCGATAATATAGGCCGGCCGCTAAATTTT.

The gene calls are TRBV7-6 and TRBJ2-5; 8 positions match TRBD1. Germline trimming cut 5 bases from V and 3 bases from J; bases unmatched to any gene: 2. This CDR3 has 13 amino acids. Germline V gene sequence: CDR1 SGHVS, CDR2 FNYEAQ. The CDR3 DNA sequence: TGTGCCAGCAGCCTGGACAGGGAAGAGACCCAGTACTTC. Its protein is CASSLDREETQYF.

This chain joins TRBV4-3 and TRBJ1-2, with unresolved D. CDR1 is LGHNA, CDR2 YSLEER, per germline. This CDR3 comprises 14 residues. V gave up 0 bases and J gave up 4 bases, with 9 bases separating them. CDR3 nucleotide sequence: TGCGCCAGCAGCCAAGATTCCCAGCCCTATGGCTACACCTTC. Protein: CASSQDSQPYGYTF.

This chain uses TRBV27 with TRBJ1-4; D unclear. V shed 3 bases and J shed 4 bases, with 6 bases lying between them. This CDR3 is built from 13 residues. Per germline, CDR1 MNHEY and CDR2 SMNVEV (reference sequence). The CDR3 region has the DNA TGTGCCAGCAGTTTTATGAGTAATGAAAAACTGTTTTTT. It specifies CASSFMSNEKLFF.

This chain connects TRBV5-1 to TRBJ2-1; a weak D match, TRBD2 (6 bases). V was trimmed by 4 bases and J by 7 bases, leaving 15 bases between them. CDR3 length: 14 residues. Germline V gene lookup returns CDR1 SGHRS and CDR2 YFSETQ. The CDR3 DNA follows: TGCGCCAGCAGCCAGGGAGGTTCGGCGAATGAGCAGTTCTTC. It translates to CASSQGGSANEQFF.

There are a few counts of this clone. This chain joins TRBV6-5 and TRBJ2-1; 7 nucleotides align to TRBD2. The CDR3 is 14 residues long. With V trimmed by 5 bases and J by 12 bases, 13 bases remained unmatched. Germline CDR1 and CDR2: MNHEY and SVGAGI. In DNA form, the CDR3 reads TGTGCCAGCAGTCCCTCCCAGGGAGGGTTGGTGCAGTTCTTC. It translates to CASSPSQGGLVQFF.

This rearrangement joins TRBV6-1 to TRBJ2-7; 9 nucleotides align to TRBD1. The V gene end was trimmed by 5 bases and the J gene end by 11 bases; junction bases not matched to a gene: 13. Germline V lookup: CDR1 MNHNS, CDR2 SASEGT. The CDR3 runs 14 residues. CDR3 coding DNA: TGTGCCAGCAGTCCCCGGGACAGGGCCATGAGCGAGTACTTC. Amino acids: CASSPRDRAMSEYF.

This clone was observed a single time. This chain uses TRBV9 with TRBJ1-4; D is unresolved. The CDR3 contains 15 residues. CDR1 and CDR2 from the germline V gene are SGDLS and YYNGEE. Trimming shortened V by 0 bases and J by 6 bases, and 12 bases separated the two germline ends. Written as DNA, the CDR3 is TGTGCCAGCAGCGTAGGGGTGGAAGGGCATGAAAAACTGTTTTTT. This gives the protein CASSVGVEGHEKLFF.

J is TRBJ1-2 and V is TRBV25-1; 9 nucleotides agree with TRBD1. The CDR3 runs 14 residues. Germline lookup yields CDR1 MGHDK and CDR2 SYGVNS. The trim removed 5 bases at V and 6 bases at J, leaving 7 bases unmatched. CDR3 sequence (DNA): TGTGCCAGCAGTAAATCCGGGACAGGGAATGGCTACACCTTC. Its protein product is CASSKSGTGNGYTF.

The gene calls are TRBV9 and TRBJ1-1; D gene ambiguous. Germline CDR1 reads SGDLS; CDR2 reads YYNGEE. This CDR3 has 14 residues. The V end was cut by 4 bases, the J end by 1 base, with 11 bases between. CDR3 protein: CASSPRPGNTEAFF. CDR3 coding DNA: TGTGCCAGCAGCCCCCGGCCGGGGAACACTGAAGCTTTCTTT. Looking up the rest from reference TRBV9 and TRBJ1-1 gives the full variable domain: DSGVTQTPKHLITATGQRVTLRCSPRSGDLSVYWYQQSLDQGLQFLIQYYNGEERAKGNILERFSAQQFPDLHSELNLSSLELGDSALYFCASSPRPGNTEAFFGQGTRLTVV.

This clone was observed once. This chain uses TRBV5-1 with TRBJ1-2; 8 positions match TRBD1. This CDR3 has 14 residues. From germline, CDR1 is SGHRS and CDR2 YFSETQ. J was trimmed by 4 bases and V by 2 bases; bases with no gene match: 4. The CDR3 coding sequence is TGCGCCAGCAGCTTTGGTGACAGGGGCTATGGCTACACCTTC. Translation gives CASSFGDRGYGYTF.

This clone was seen only a few times. The CDR3 DNA sequence: TGTGCCAGCAGCTCCAACCTGGGAGGGTTAGTGGCCCAGCATTTT. Translation: CASSSNLGGLVAQHF. The chain joins TRBV7-2 to TRBJ1-5; D is unclear. The V gene lost 4 bases and the J gene lost 11 bases, with 21 bases spanning the gap. The CDR3 covers 15 residues. Germline loops: CDR1 SGHTA, CDR2 FQGNSA. Filled out from reference TRBV7-2 and TRBJ1-5, the complete variable domain reads GAGVSQSPSNKVTEKGKDVELRCDPISGHTALYWYRQSLGQGLEFLIYFQGNSAPDKSGLPSDRFSAERTGGSVSTLTIQRTQQEDSAVYLCASSSNLGGLVAQHFGDGTRLSIL.

V and J are TRBV7-6 and TRBJ2-2, with D possibly TRBD1 on 5 matching bases. Trimming pared 0 bases from V and 1 base from J, leaving 6 bases between. CDR1 is SGHVS and CDR2 is FNYEAQ in the germline V gene. The CDR3 length is 15 residues. CDR3 DNA: TGTGCCAGCAGCTTAGCAGGACAGAACACCGGGGAGCTGTTTTTT. The encoded protein is CASSLAGQNTGELFF. The full variable domain, with the rest looked up from reference TRBV7-6 and TRBJ2-2, is GAGVSQSPRYKVTKRGQDVALRCDPISGHVSLYWYRQALGQGPEFLTYFNYEAQQDKSGLPNDRFSAERPEGSISTLTIQRTEQRDSAMYRCASSLAGQNTGELFFGEGSRLTVL.

The chain has TRBV7-9 and TRBJ1-2; weak D call: TRBD1 (6 bases). Germline CDR1 and CDR2: SEHNR and FQNEAQ (reference sequence). CDR3 length: 14 residues. The V and J ends lost 5 bases and 8 bases respectively, with 18 bases between them. CDR3 sequence (DNA): TGTGCCAGCAGCCCCTCCGGGGGGGCGGAAGGCTACACCTTC. Translation gives CASSPSGGAEGYTF. The full variable domain, completed using reference TRBV7-9 and TRBJ1-2, is DTGVSQNPRHKITKRGQNVTFRCDPISEHNRLYWYRQTLGQGPEFLTYFQNEAQLEKSRLLSDRFSAERPKGSFSTLEIQRTEQGDSAMYLCASSPSGGAEGYTFGSGTRLTVV.

This clone was detected once. The V call is TRBV5-1, the J call TRBJ1-4; D gene unclear. CDR1 is SGHRS and CDR2 is YFSETQ in the germline V gene. The CDR3 totals 14 residues. Trimming pared 2 bases from V and 0 bases from J, leaving 5 bases between. The CDR3 bases are TGCGCCAGCAGCTTATTTACAACTAATGAAAAACTGTTTTTT. Its translation: CASSLFTTNEKLFF.

The chain is built from TRBV19 and TRBJ1-4; D remains ambiguous. The CDR3 extends over 16 amino acids. Trimming cost V 4 bases and J 6 bases, with 18 bases left between them. Germline-derived CDR1 and CDR2 are LNHDA and SQIVND (reference sequence). The CDR3 sequence: CASSKPGRVRYEKLFF. The CDR3 region has the DNA TGTGCCAGTAGTAAGCCCGGCCGGGTTCGATATGAAAAACTGTTTTTT.

The genes are TRBV5-8 and TRBJ1-3; 8 positions match TRBD1. The CDR3 is 16 amino acids. Per the germline V gene, CDR1 is SGHTS and CDR2 is YDEGEE. V dropped 4 bases and J dropped 0; count of bases not matched to a gene: 6. In nucleotides, the CDR3 is TGTGCCAGCAGCCACAGGGGGACGGTCTCTGGAAACACCATATATTTT. Encoded protein: CASSHRGTVSGNTIYF.

The CDR3 loop is CASSQDSRGSGNTIYF. CDR3 coding DNA: TGCGCCAGCAGCCAAGATTCTCGGGGTTCTGGAAACACCATATATTTT. The genes are TRBV4-1 and TRBJ1-3; D call uncertain. The CDR3 runs 16 residues. The V end was cut by 0 bases, the J end by 1 base, with 10 bases between. CDR1 MGHRA and CDR2 YSYEKL come from the germline V gene.

The V gene is TRBV5-1, the J gene TRBJ2-3; the D is unclear. V was clipped by 0 bases and J by 4 bases, with 0 bases between them. Germline V CDR1 and CDR2: SGHRS, YFSETQ. The CDR3 runs to 11 residues. The chain's CDR3 is CASSLADTQYF. CDR3 sequence (DNA): TGCGCCAGCAGCTTGGCAGATACGCAGTATTTT. The full variable domain, with the rest looked up from reference TRBV5-1 and TRBJ2-3, is KAGVTQTPRYLIKTRGQQVTLSCSPISGHRSVSWYQQTPGQGLQFLFEYFSETQRNKGNFPGRFSGRQFSNSRSEMNVSTLELGDSALYLCASSLADTQYFGPGTRLTVL.

V is TRBV19 and J is TRBJ1-2, with TRBD1 identical over 7 bases. V lost 3 bases, J lost 4 bases, and 8 bases stayed unmatched. This CDR3 region has 15 residues. In germline, CDR1 is LNHDA, CDR2 SQIVND (reference sequence). CDR3 residues: CASSMGTDRPYGYTF. The CDR3 DNA reads as TGTGCCAGTAGTATGGGGACAGATCGGCCCTATGGCTACACCTTC.

This chain links TRBV5-1 with TRBJ1-6; D is undetermined. The CDR3 has 15 amino acids. V lost 5 bases to trimming and J lost 6 bases, with 15 bases between them. Germline V gene lookup returns CDR1 SGHRS and CDR2 YFSETQ. The CDR3 here is CASSEGQVSNSPLHF. In nucleotides, the CDR3 is TGCGCCAGCAGTGAGGGCCAAGTGAGTAATTCACCCCTCCACTTT.